The source of this T cell receptor (beta chain) is a study of beta chain features in type 1 diabetes. Trimming shortened V by 5 bases and J by 6 bases, and 8 bases separated the two germline ends. The CDR3 is 12 residues long. CDR1 and CDR2 (germline): SGHVS, FQNEAQ. The investigators reverse transcribed all of the isolated RNA, so they sequenced expressed TCRB transcripts. Data came from immunoSEQ multiplex PCR; TCRdb stores just in-frame clones and leaves some out. The table shows roughly 370,000 clones, with 11% to 15% occurring only once. The sequencing sample was made of naive CD4+ T cells from blood. The TCR was taken from a young man in good health. The chain couples TRBV7-8 to TRBJ2-1; D remains ambiguous. The CDR3 reads CASSPHSNEQFF. In DNA, the CDR3 is TGTGCCAGCAGCCCTCACAGCAATGAGCAGTTCTTC.